One and the same sample provided the 17 T cell receptor beta chains below, sequenced in a study of T-cell reconstitution after alpha-beta-depleted transplantation in children. Study-level results: A year post-transplant, T-cell counts and diversity derived mostly from newly produced T cells.

Preparation of the TCRbeta library used unique molecular identifiers. TCRdb redid the calling of the PCR reads with MiXCR, one entry per CDR3 protein. Of about 300,000 distinct CDR3 sequences listed, over 7.5% were seen once; the top ten hold 9.1%. Their specific antigens are unknown. Sequenced material: peripheral blood, taken 360 days after TCRalphabeta/CD19-depleted stem cell transplant. The receptors stem from a female patient aged 2-15 years who had a stem cell transplant for Fanconi anemia, so the T cells may come from the graft donor.

This clonotype was seen ten or more times. The V and J genes are TRBV5-1 and TRBJ2-3, with 13 nucleotides matching TRBD2. The CDR3 extends over 16 amino acids. V was pared by 10 bases and J by 2 bases, with 10 bases of the junction left unmatched. The germline CDR1 and CDR2 sequences are SGHRS and YFSETQ. DNA for the CDR3: TGCGCCTGCCGGGTAGGGACTAGCGGGGCCACAGATACGCAGTATTTT. As protein: CACRVGTSGATDTQYF.

This clonotype was seen a handful of times. The V call is TRBV7-9, the J call TRBJ2-6, with no clear D. This CDR3 is built from 16 residues. The V and J ends lost 1 base and 0 bases respectively, with 7 bases between them. Germline CDR1 reads SEHNR; CDR2 reads FQNEAQ (reference sequence). The CDR3 region has the DNA TGTGCCAGCAGCTTAGTGCCGTCCTCTGGGGCCAACGTCCTGACTTTC. Its translation is CASSLVPSSGANVLTF.

Many counts were recorded for this clonotype. The rearrangement links TRBV25-1 to TRBJ2-5, with D hard to call. This CDR3 region has 12 residues. V was cut by 8 bases and J by 5 bases, with 12 bases left in between. CDR1 and CDR2 from the germline V gene are MGHDK and SYGVNS. Written as DNA, the CDR3 is TGTGCCAGCCAGACACAGTTGGAGACCCAGTACTTC. Translated, it gives CASQTQLETQYF.

The J gene is TRBJ1-2, the V gene TRBV6-6; 9 bases are a match to TRBD1. Per the germline V gene, CDR1 is MNHNY and CDR2 is SVGAGI (reference sequence). Trimming removed 7 bases from V and 8 bases from J; junction bases left unmatched: 5. The CDR3 runs 12 residues. In DNA form, the CDR3 reads TGTGCCAGCACCCGGGACAGGGAAGGCTACACCTTC. This sequence encodes CASTRDREGYTF.

This clonotype was recorded a few times. The V gene is TRBV12-5, the J gene TRBJ1-5; D unresolved. CDR1 LGHNT and CDR2 FRNRAP come from the germline V gene. V was cut by 7 bases and J by 7 bases, with 20 bases left in between. There are 15 residues in the CDR3. As DNA, the CDR3 is TGTGCTAGTGCCCCCGATGACAAGGGCGAGCAGCCCCAGCATTTT. This codes for CASAPDDKGEQPQHF.

This clonotype showed up many times. The gene calls are TRBV20-1 and TRBJ2-3; TRBD2 is a possible D gene (6 bases). Trimming pared 5 bases from V and 4 bases from J, leaving 10 bases between. The V gene's germline CDR1 is DFQATT and CDR2 SNEGSKA (reference sequence). CDR3 length equals 12 residues. This chain's CDR3 is CSAREFADTQYF. CDR3 DNA: TGCAGTGCTCGGGAGTTTGCAGATACGCAGTATTTT.

The CDR3 coding sequence is TGTGCCAGCTCACCACGGGGGGAAGCTTTCTTT. Translation: CASSPRGEAFF. This chain joins TRBV18 and TRBJ1-1; the D gene is possibly TRBD1 (5 bases). Trimming removed 1 base at V and 8 bases at J, with 5 bases between. The germline gives CDR1 KGHSH, CDR2 LQKENI. This CDR3 contains 11 residues.

This clonotype was counted ten times or more. The gene calls are TRBV20-1 and TRBJ2-3; unclear D gene. Between the trimmed V and J ends, which lost 3 bases and 4 bases, there was a span of 14 bases. From germline, CDR1 is DFQATT and CDR2 SNEGSKA (reference sequence). The CDR3 has 14 amino acids. The DNA for the CDR3 is TGCAGTGCTAGGGGTCAGCTTTCCTCAGATACGCAGTATTTT. Translated: CSARGQLSSDTQYF.

This clonotype came up a few times. The gene calls are TRBV7-9 and TRBJ2-1, with TRBD2 matching over 16 bases. The CDR3 is 18 amino acids. The V and J ends lost 5 bases and 1 base, in that order; junction bases with no gene match: 5. Germline CDR1 and CDR2: SEHNR and FQNEAQ (reference sequence). The DNA of the CDR3 is TGTGCCAGCAGCCACGGGACTAGCGGGGGGGCGTCCTACAATGAGCAGTTCTTC. Translated: CASSHGTSGGASYNEQFF.

Note on this clonotype: A read error is possible here, since a much larger clone lies one base away. J is TRBJ2-7 and V is TRBV5-1; 7 bases map to TRBD1. There are 16 residues in the CDR3. Germline values: CDR1 SGHRS, CDR2 YFSETQ. The J segment lost 3 bases and the V segment lost 0 bases, leaving 9 bases of the junction unmatched. The CDR3 region has the DNA TGCGCCAGCAGCTTGGAGGGACAGCCCATCATCTACGAGCAGTACGTC. This translates into CASSLEGQPIIYEQYV.

This clonotype was counted a few times. The rearrangement joins TRBV30 to TRBJ2-1; 10 bases match TRBD2. V lost 0 bases to trimming and J lost 4 bases; unmatched junction nucleotides: 0. CDR3 size: 14 residues. The germline CDR1 and CDR2 sequences are GTSNPN and SVGIG (reference sequence). The DNA of the CDR3 is TGTGCCTGGAGTGTACTAGCGGGGTACAATGAGCAGTTCTTC. Protein product: CAWSVLAGYNEQFF. The variable domain in full, completed from reference TRBV30 and TRBJ2-1, reads SQTIHQWPATLVQPVGSPLSLECTVEGTSNPNLYWYRQAAGRGLQLLFYSVGIGQISSEVPQNLSASRPQDRQFILSSKKLLLSDSGFYLCAWSVLAGYNEQFFGPGTRLTVL.

The table lists this clonotype with many counts. The chain carries TRBV28 and TRBJ2-7; D may be TRBD1 or TRBD2 (5 bases each). CDR1 MDHEN and CDR2 SYDVKM come from the germline V gene. V was cut by 8 bases and J by 5 bases, with 10 bases left in between. The CDR3 runs 11 residues. CDR3: CASLGADEQYF. As DNA, the CDR3 is TGTGCCAGCCTCGGGGCTGACGAGCAGTACTTC.

The V call is TRBV20-1, the J call TRBJ2-6, with D possibly TRBD2 on 5 matching bases. The CDR3 contains 14 residues. Germline lookup yields CDR1 DFQATT and CDR2 SNEGSKA (reference sequence). The ends were cut back, 4 bases at V and 4 bases at J, with 11 bases in the middle. The CDR3 region has the DNA TGCAGTGCTAATCGGGGTCTCGGGGCCAACGTCCTGACTTTC. It codes for CSANRGLGANVLTF.

This clonotype showed up many times. This sequence joins TRBV2 and TRBJ2-7; tentatively, D is TRBD1 or TRBD2 (5 bases each). CDR1 is SNHLY and CDR2 is FYNNEI in the germline V gene. V lost 4 bases and J lost 2, with 12 bases in between. The CDR3 is 14 amino acids. The DNA for the CDR3 is TGTGCCAGCAGTGCGGGAACAGGAACCTACGAGCAGTACTTC. This encodes CASSAGTGTYEQYF.

This clonotype was detected a few times. The rearrangement links TRBV7-3 to TRBJ2-3; D call uncertain. Trimming removed 7 bases at V and 0 bases at J, with 11 bases between. The CDR3 runs to 14 residues. Germline CDR1 is SGHTA and CDR2 is FQGTGA. In DNA, the CDR3 is TGTGCCAGCAAACCAGGCGGAAGCACAGATACGCAGTATTTT. Protein sequence: CASKPGGSTDTQYF.

This clonotype was found a few times. The gene calls are TRBV2 and TRBJ2-7; 7 nucleotides agree with TRBD2. The CDR3 length is 15 residues. Trimming at V came to 6 bases and at J to 4 bases, leaving 12 bases not matched to a gene. Germline V gene data show CDR1 as SNHLY and CDR2 as FYNNEI. For the CDR3, the DNA is TGTGCCAGCAGCGCCTTAGCGGGTGGTAGATACGAGCAGTACTTC. The encoded protein is CASSALAGGRYEQYF.

The genes are TRBV10-2 and TRBJ1-3; unclear D gene. This CDR3 spans 13 amino acids. Trimming stripped 5 bases from V and 1 base from J, with 6 bases between. In germline, CDR1 is WSHSY, CDR2 SAAADI. The DNA for the CDR3 is TGCGCCAGCAGTACTGCTTCTGGAAACACCATATATTTT. Amino acid sequence: CASSTASGNTIYF.